The 2 T cell receptor beta chains below were found in one sample sequenced in a study of T cell responses to AZD1222 COVID-19 vaccine. Clones were read by immunoSEQ multiplex PCR, and TCRdb kept only the in-frame ones, dropping some. The table lists some 190,000 clones, around nine tenths of them singletons. The sequencing used peripheral blood, collected 28 days after the second AZD1222 dose. The receptors were gathered from an adult who received the AZD1222 COVID-19 vaccine.

This chain connects TRBV9 to TRBJ1-4; the D is unclear. Germline CDR1 reads SGDLS; CDR2 reads YYNGEE. Between the trimmed V and J ends, which lost 0 bases and 5 bases, there was a span of 8 bases. This CDR3 has 14 residues. The CDR3 DNA is TGTGCCAGCAGCGTAGGCCAGCCGAATGAAAAACTGTTTTTT. Translated: CASSVGQPNEKLFF. Full variable domain (rest looked up from reference TRBV9 and TRBJ1-4): DSGVTQTPKHLITATGQRVTLRCSPRSGDLSVYWYQQSLDQGLQFLIQYYNGEERAKGNILERFSAQQFPDLHSELNLSSLELGDSALYFCASSVGQPNEKLFFGSGTQLSVL.

This clone appeared once. CDR3 sequence (DNA): TGTGCCAGCAGCCTAAAAGTGGGCGGGAGAGAGGATGAGCAGTTCTTC. Its translation is CASSLKVGGREDEQFF. The rearrangement uses TRBV3-1 (or the pseudogene TRBV3-2) and TRBJ2-1; 7 bases line up with TRBD2. Germline V CDR1 and CDR2: LGHDT, YNNKEL (reference sequence). The length of the CDR3 is 16 residues. With 4 bases clipped from V and 8 bases from J, the junction kept 14 bases outside the gene matches.